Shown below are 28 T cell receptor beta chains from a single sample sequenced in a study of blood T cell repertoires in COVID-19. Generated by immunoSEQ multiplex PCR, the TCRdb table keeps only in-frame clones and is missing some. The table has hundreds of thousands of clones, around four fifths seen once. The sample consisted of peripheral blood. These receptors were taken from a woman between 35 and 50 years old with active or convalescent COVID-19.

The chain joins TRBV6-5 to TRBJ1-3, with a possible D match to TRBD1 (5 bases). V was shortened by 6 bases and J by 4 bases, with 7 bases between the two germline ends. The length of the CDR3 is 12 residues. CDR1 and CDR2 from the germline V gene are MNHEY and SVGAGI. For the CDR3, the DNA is TGTGCCAGCAGCAGGGAAGGAAACACCATATATTTT. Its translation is CASSREGNTIYF.

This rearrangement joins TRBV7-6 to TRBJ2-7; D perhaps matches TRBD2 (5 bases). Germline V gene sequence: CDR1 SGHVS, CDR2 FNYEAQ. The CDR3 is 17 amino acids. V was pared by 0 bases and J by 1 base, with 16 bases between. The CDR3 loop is CASSLATWRTPSYEQYF. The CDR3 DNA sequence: TGTGCCAGCAGCTTAGCGACCTGGAGGACTCCTTCCTACGAGCAGTACTTC.

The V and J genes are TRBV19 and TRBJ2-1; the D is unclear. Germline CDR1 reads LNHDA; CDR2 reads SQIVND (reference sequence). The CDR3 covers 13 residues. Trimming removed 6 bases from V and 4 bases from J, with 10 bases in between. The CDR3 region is CASRESSYNEQFF. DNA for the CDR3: TGTGCCAGTAGGGAGTCCTCGTACAATGAGCAGTTCTTC.

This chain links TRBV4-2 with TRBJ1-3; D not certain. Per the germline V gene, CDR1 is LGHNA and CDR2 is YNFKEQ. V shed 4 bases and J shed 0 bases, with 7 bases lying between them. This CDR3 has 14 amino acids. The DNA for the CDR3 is TGTGCCAGCAGCCCGCGGAGCTCTGGAAACACCATATATTTT. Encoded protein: CASSPRSSGNTIYF.

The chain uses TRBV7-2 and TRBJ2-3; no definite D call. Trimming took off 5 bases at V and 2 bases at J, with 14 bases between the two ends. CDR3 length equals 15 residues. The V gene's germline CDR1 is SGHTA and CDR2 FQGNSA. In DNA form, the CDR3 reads TGTGCCAGCAGCCCCGAGGTAGCACTCACAGATACGCAGTATTTT. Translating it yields CASSPEVALTDTQYF.

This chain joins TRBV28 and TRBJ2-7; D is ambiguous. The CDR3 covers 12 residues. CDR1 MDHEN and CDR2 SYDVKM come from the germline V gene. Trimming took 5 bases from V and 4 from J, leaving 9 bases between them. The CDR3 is CASSTGPYEQYF. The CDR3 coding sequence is TGTGCCAGCAGTACTGGGCCGTACGAGCAGTACTTC.

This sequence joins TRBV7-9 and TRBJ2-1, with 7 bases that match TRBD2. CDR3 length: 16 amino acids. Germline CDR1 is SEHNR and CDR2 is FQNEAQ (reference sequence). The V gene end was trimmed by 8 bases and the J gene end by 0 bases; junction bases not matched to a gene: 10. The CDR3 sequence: CASWDLGGSSYNEQFF. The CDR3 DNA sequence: TGTGCCAGCTGGGACCTGGGCGGGAGCTCCTACAATGAGCAGTTCTTC.

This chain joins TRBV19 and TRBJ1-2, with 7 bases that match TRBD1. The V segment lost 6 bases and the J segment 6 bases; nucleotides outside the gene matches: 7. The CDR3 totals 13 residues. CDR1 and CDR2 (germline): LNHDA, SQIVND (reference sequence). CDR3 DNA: TGTGCCAGTAGAAGAGACAGGGAACATGGCTACACCTTC. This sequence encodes CASRRDREHGYTF.

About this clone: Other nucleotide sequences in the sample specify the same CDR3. The CDR3 loop is CASSYSGTGNSPLHF. CDR3 bases: TGTGCCAGCAGTTACTCGGGTACGGGGAATTCACCCCTCCACTTT. The V call is TRBV6-5, the J call TRBJ1-6; D unresolved. Germline V gene data show CDR1 as MNHEY and CDR2 as SVGAGI. CDR3 length: 15 residues. V was clipped by 0 bases and J by 7 bases, with 10 bases between them.

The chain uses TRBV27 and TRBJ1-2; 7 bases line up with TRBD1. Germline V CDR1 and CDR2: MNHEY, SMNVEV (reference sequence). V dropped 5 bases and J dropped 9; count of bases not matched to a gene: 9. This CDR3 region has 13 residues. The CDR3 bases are TGTGCCAGCAGTCTCAACAGGGGAGTTAGCTACACCTTC. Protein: CASSLNRGVSYTF.

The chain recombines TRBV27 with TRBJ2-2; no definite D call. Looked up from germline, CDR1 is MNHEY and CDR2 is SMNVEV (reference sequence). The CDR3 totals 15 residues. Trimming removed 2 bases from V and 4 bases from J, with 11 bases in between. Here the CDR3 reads CASSLMAAFTGELFF. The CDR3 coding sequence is TGTGCCAGCAGTTTAATGGCAGCGTTCACCGGGGAGCTGTTTTTT.

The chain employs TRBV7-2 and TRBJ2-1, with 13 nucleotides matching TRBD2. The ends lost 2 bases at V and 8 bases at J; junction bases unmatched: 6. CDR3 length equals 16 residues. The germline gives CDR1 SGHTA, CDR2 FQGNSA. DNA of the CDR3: TGTGCCAGCAGCTTAATGGGACTAGCGGGAAACGATGAGCAGTTCTTC. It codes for CASSLMGLAGNDEQFF.

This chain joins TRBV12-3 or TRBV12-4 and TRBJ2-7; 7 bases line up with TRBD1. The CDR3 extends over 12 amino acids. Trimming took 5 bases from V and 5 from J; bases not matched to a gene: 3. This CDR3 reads CASSRTGNEQYF. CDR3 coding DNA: TGTGCCAGCAGTCGGACAGGAAACGAGCAGTACTTC.

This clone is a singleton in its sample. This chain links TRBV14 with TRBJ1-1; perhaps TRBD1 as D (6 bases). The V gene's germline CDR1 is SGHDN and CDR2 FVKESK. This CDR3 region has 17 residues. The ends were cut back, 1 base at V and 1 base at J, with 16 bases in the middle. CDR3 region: CASSQASIRGRNTEAFF. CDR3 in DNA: TGTGCCAGCAGCCAAGCATCCATAAGGGGGAGGAACACTGAAGCTTTCTTT.

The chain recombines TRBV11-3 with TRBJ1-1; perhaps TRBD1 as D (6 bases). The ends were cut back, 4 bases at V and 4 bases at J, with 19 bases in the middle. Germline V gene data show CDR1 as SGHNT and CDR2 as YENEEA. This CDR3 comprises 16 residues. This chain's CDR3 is CASSSPQVIGGTEAFF. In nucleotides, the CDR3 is TGTGCCAGCAGCTCCCCCCAGGTGATAGGGGGCACTGAAGCTTTCTTT.

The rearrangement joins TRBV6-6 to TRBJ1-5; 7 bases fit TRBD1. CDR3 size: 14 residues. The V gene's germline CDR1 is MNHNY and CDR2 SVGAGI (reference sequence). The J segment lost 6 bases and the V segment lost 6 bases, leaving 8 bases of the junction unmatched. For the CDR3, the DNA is TGTGCCAGCAGGCAAGGGGGCTTTGGTCAGCCCCAGCATTTT. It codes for CASRQGGFGQPQHF.

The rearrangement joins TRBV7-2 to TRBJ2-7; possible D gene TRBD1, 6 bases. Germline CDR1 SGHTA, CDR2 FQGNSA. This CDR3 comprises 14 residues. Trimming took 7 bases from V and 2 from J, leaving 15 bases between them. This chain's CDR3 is CASTSRGAPYEQYF. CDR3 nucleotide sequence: TGTGCCAGCACCTCCAGGGGCGCCCCCTACGAGCAGTACTTC.

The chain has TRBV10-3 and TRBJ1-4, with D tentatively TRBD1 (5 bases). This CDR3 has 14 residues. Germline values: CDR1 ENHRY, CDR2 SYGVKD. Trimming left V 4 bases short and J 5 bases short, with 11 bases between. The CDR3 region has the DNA TGTGCCATCAGTGGCACAGGAGTGAATGAAAAACTGTTTTTT. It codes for CAISGTGVNEKLFF.

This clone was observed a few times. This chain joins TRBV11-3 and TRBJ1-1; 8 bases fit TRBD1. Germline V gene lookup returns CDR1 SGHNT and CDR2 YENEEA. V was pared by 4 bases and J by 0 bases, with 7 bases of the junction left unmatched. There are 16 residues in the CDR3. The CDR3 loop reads CASSSGQVDMNTEAFF. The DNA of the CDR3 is TGTGCCAGCAGCTCGGGACAGGTTGATATGAACACTGAAGCTTTCTTT.

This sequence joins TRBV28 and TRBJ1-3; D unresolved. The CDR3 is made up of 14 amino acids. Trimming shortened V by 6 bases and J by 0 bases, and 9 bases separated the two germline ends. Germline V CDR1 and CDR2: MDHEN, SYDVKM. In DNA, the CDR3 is TGTGCCAGCAGGGTCGGGAACTCTGGAAACACCATATATTTT. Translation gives CASRVGNSGNTIYF.

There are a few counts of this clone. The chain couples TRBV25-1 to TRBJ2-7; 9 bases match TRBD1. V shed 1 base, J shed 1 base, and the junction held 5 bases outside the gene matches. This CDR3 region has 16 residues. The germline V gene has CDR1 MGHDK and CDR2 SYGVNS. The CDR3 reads CASSELSGTGSYEQYF. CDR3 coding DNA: TGTGCCAGCAGTGAATTATCCGGGACAGGGTCCTACGAGCAGTACTTC.

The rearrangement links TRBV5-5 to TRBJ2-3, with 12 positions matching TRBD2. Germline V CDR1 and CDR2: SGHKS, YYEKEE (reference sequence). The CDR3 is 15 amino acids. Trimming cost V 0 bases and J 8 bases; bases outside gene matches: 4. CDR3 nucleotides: TGTGCCAGCAGCTTGGGGCTAGCGGGAGGGGGTACGCAGTATTTT. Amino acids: CASSLGLAGGGTQYF.

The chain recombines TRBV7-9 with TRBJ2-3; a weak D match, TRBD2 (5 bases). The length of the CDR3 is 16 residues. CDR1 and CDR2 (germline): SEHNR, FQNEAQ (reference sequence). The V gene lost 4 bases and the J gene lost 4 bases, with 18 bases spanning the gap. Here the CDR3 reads CASSSLPVSGSDTQYF. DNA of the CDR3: TGTGCCAGCAGCTCACTCCCCGTTTCGGGGTCAGATACGCAGTATTTT.

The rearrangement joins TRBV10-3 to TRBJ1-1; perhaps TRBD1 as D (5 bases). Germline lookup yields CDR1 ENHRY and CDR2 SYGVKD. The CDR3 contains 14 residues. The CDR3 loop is CASVADGGSTEAFF. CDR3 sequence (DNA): TGTGCATCAGTCGCCGACGGGGGGTCCACTGAAGCTTTCTTT.

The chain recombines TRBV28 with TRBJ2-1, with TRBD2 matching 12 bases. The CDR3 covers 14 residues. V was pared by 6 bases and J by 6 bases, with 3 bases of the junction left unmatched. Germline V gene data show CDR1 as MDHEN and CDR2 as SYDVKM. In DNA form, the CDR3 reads TGTGCCAGCAGATCACTAGCGGGGGGCAATGAGCAGTTCTTC. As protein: CASRSLAGGNEQFF.

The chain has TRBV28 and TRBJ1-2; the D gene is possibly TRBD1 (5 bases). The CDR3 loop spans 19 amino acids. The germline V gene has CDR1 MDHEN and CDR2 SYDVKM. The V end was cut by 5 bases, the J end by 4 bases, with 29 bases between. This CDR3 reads CASSPPRYDSPPTLYGYTF. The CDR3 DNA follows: TGTGCCAGCAGTCCACCCCGGTATGACAGTCCCCCAACGCTCTATGGCTACACCTTC.

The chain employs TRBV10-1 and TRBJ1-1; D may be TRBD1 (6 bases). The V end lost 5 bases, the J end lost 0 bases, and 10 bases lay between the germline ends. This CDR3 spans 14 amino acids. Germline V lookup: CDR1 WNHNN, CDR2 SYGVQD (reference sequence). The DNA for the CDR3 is TGCGCCAGCAGTTTTGGACAGATGAACACTGAAGCTTTCTTT. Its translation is CASSFGQMNTEAFF.

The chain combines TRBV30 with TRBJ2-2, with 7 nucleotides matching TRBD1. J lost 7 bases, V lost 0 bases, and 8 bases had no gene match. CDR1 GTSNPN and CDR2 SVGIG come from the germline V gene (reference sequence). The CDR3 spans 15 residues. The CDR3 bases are TGTGCCTGGAGTGTACAACAGGGGACGGGCGGGGAGCTGTTTTTT. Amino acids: CAWSVQQGTGGELFF.